This TCR beta chain was observed in a study of T cell changes during pregnancy in multiple sclerosis. The germline V gene encodes CDR1 GTSNPN and CDR2 SVGIG (reference sequence). V lost 4 bases and J lost 8, with 18 bases in between. The CDR3 is 15 amino acids. This clone has only a few counts. The protocol was immunoSEQ multiplex PCR, while the TCRdb copy is restricted to in-frame clones and leaves out a portion. The sample shows about 36,000 clones, 88% of them seen only once. The clonotype comes from a female donor with multiple sclerosis, enrolled in a pregnancy study. The J gene is TRBJ1-6, the V gene TRBV30, with D possibly being TRBD1 (5 bases). The specimen comprised CD4+ T cells from peripheral blood mononuclear cells, sampled in the first trimester of pregnancy. The CDR3 bases are TGTGCCTGGAAGCGTATGACAGCTTCGCATTCACCCCTCCACTTT. Protein product: CAWKRMTASHSPLHF.